Each of the 27 T cell receptor beta chains below was sequenced from the same sample in a study of naive and memory T cell subsets (TCRdb year 2017). The library came from UMI-ligation and nested PCR. These reads were obtained on an Illumina MiSeq. An equimolar mix of two oligonucleotides covering both TRBC1 and TRBC2 was used as the beta constant-region primer. The public reads were reprocessed in TCRdb via fastp at Q25 and MiXCR, keeping in-frame beta chains. Each entry is one CDR3 protein sequence, shown with its most common DNA and genes. The sample includes 150,000 or so distinct CDR3 sequences, with 15% to 20% observed a single time. The ten largest clones take up about 0.15% of the sample. Sample: naive CD4+ T cells from blood. Explained via the paper, the cell subset or site label denotes: naive T cells, CD45RA high CD27+. The receptor set was obtained from a human donor in good health.

This clonotype occurred a few times. The chain employs TRBV29-1 and TRBJ2-3, with 7 bases that match TRBD2. The CDR3 extends over 12 amino acids. V lost 3 bases to trimming and J lost 6 bases; unmatched junction nucleotides: 3. Germline CDR1 is SQVTM and CDR2 is ANQGSEA. The CDR3 DNA reads TGCAGCGTTGAGGCGGGAGCCGATACGCAGTATTTT. Protein sequence: CSVEAGADTQYF.

This clonotype has only a few counts. The V call is TRBV6-1, the J call TRBJ1-4; D ambiguous. Deletions cut 7 bases from V and 8 bases from J, with 11 bases between. CDR1 and CDR2 (germline): MNHNS, SASEGT. CDR3 size: 12 residues. The CDR3 DNA sequence: TGTGCCAGCACGGGAGGGCGCGAAAAACTGTTTTTT. Its protein product is CASTGGREKLFF.

This chain links TRBV5-1 with TRBJ1-1, with 7 bases lining up with TRBD1. The CDR3 sequence is 12 residues long. In germline, CDR1 is SGHRS, CDR2 YFSETQ. The ends lost 0 bases at V and 7 bases at J; junction bases unmatched: 0. The CDR3 nucleotides are TGCGCCAGCAGCTTGGACAGGGGTGAAGCTTTCTTT. Translation: CASSLDRGEAFF.

This clonotype turned up a few times. V usage is TRBV29-1 and J usage is TRBJ1-1, with D unclear. CDR1 SQVTM and CDR2 ANQGSEA come from the germline V gene. Deletions cut 3 bases from V and 4 bases from J, with 18 bases between. The CDR3 spans 15 residues. The CDR3 sequence is CSVDLLLVEGTEAFF. CDR3 bases: TGCAGCGTTGATCTTCTTCTAGTAGAGGGCACTGAAGCTTTCTTT.

This clonotype was seen more than once but under ten times. This chain links TRBV11-3 with TRBJ1-3; a weak D match, TRBD1 (5 bases). From germline, CDR1 is SGHNT and CDR2 YENEEA. There are 15 residues in the CDR3. The V gene lost 4 bases and the J gene lost 0 bases, with 10 bases spanning the gap. CDR3 nucleotides: TGTGCCAGCAGCTCCGACAGCCGCTCTGGAAACACCATATATTTT. This gives the protein CASSSDSRSGNTIYF.

This clonotype has a handful of counts. The chain employs TRBV20-1 and TRBJ2-5, with unresolved D. The CDR3 totals 14 residues. The germline V gene encodes CDR1 DFQATT and CDR2 SNEGSKA (reference sequence). Between the trimmed V and J ends, which lost 6 bases and 0 bases, there was a span of 14 bases. CDR3 in DNA: TGCAGTGCGCTCGGTGGAGAGGACCAAGAGACCCAGTACTTC. Translated, it gives CSALGGEDQETQYF.

This clonotype was recorded a few times. The chain couples TRBV27 to TRBJ2-7; the match to TRBD1 covers 7 bases. This CDR3 has 18 amino acids. The trim removed 0 bases at V and 3 bases at J, leaving 14 bases unmatched. Germline CDR1 MNHEY, CDR2 SMNVEV (reference sequence). The CDR3 sequence: CASSLSLGQVRENYEQYF. The CDR3 nucleotides are TGTGCCAGCAGTTTATCGCTTGGACAGGTCAGGGAGAACTACGAGCAGTACTTC.

This clonotype was observed a few times. The chain is built from TRBV6-5 and TRBJ1-2; no reliable D call. V lost 0 bases and J 2 bases, leaving 13 bases between the germline ends. The length of the CDR3 is 16 residues. CDR1 MNHEY and CDR2 SVGAGI come from the germline V gene. CDR3 protein: CASSYSTTEANYGYTF. The CDR3 DNA reads TGTGCCAGCAGTTACTCTACCACCGAGGCGAACTATGGCTACACCTTC.

In its sample, this clonotype was seen a few times. The gene calls are TRBV10-3 and TRBJ2-7; 14 bases align to TRBD2. Germline V gene sequence: CDR1 ENHRY, CDR2 SYGVKD. V shed 0 bases, J shed 4 bases, and the junction held 5 bases outside the gene matches. The CDR3 consists of 17 residues. The CDR3 spells CAISESTSGRASYEQYF. The CDR3 nucleotides read TGTGCCATCAGTGAGTCGACTAGCGGGAGGGCCTCTTACGAGCAGTACTTC.

On this clonotype itself: Relative to the germline gene, one junction end is altered; a read error may explain this. This chain uses TRBV7-9 with TRBJ2-6, with D perhaps TRBD1 or TRBD2 (5 bases each). CDR3 size: 15 residues. Germline V CDR1 and CDR2: SEHNR, FQNEAQ (reference sequence). In DNA, the CDR3 is TGTGCCAGCAGCCGAGAGGGAGCTGGGGCCAACGTCCTGCCTTTC. Translated, it gives CASSREGAGANVLPF.

V is TRBV7-3 and J is TRBJ2-1, with no clear D. The CDR3 covers 13 residues. Germline V gives CDR1 SGHTA, CDR2 FQGTGA. V was trimmed by 5 bases and J by 5 bases, leaving 10 bases between them. The CDR3 sequence: CASSTGPNNEQFF. The CDR3 DNA reads as TGTGCCAGCAGCACTGGACCAAACAATGAGCAGTTCTTC.

The chain carries TRBV7-2 and TRBJ2-2; the D gene could be TRBD1 or TRBD2 (5 bases each). CDR1 is SGHTA and CDR2 is FQGNSA in the germline V gene. Between the trimmed V and J ends, which lost 1 base and 0 bases, there was a span of 12 bases. This CDR3 is built from 17 residues. In DNA form, the CDR3 reads TGTGCCAGCAGCTTAGAGGGGACGGTAGCGAACACCGGGGAGCTGTTTTTT. It yields the protein CASSLEGTVANTGELFF.

The table lists this clonotype with many counts. The chain combines TRBV20-1 with TRBJ1-5, with D tentatively TRBD1 (6 bases). Trimming cost V 0 bases and J 4 bases, with 7 bases left between them. This CDR3 has 13 amino acids. Germline loops: CDR1 DFQATT, CDR2 SNEGSKA (reference sequence). The CDR3 bases are TGCAGTGCTAGAGAGCAGGGGAATCAGCCCCAGCATTTT. Its translation is CSAREQGNQPQHF.

This clonotype was counted at least ten times. The chain has TRBV6-6 and TRBJ1-1; D is perhaps TRBD1 (5 bases). Germline V gene sequence: CDR1 MNHNY, CDR2 SVGAGI (reference sequence). V was shortened by 4 bases and J by 2 bases, with 8 bases between the two germline ends. The CDR3 spans 13 residues. CDR3 coding DNA: TGTGCCAGCAGTTTCCAGGGCAACACTGAAGCTTTCTTT. It is translated as CASSFQGNTEAFF.

V gene TRBV7-2 combines with J gene TRBJ2-7, with D perhaps matching TRBD2 (6 bases). The germline gives CDR1 SGHTA, CDR2 FQGNSA. The CDR3 is 16 residues long. Trimming left V 1 base short and J 3 bases short, with 16 bases between. The CDR3 spells CASSLGGRTEYYEQYF. The DNA of the CDR3 is TGTGCCAGCAGCTTAGGGGGGAGGACTGAGTACTACGAGCAGTACTTC.

CDR3 protein: CASSQEPQGIGLQETQYF. The CDR3 nucleotides are TGTGCCAGCAGCCAAGAACCACAGGGGATCGGATTACAAGAGACCCAGTACTTC. The chain links TRBV4-2 to TRBJ2-5; 7 bases fit TRBD1. This CDR3 has 18 residues. V was pared by 0 bases and J by 2 bases, with 12 bases of the junction left unmatched. The germline CDR1 and CDR2 sequences are LGHNA and YNFKEQ.

This clonotype has more than one count but fewer than ten. The J gene is TRBJ2-7, the V gene TRBV9; either TRBD1 or TRBD2 may fit D (5 bases each). Between the trimmed V and J ends, which lost 4 bases and 4 bases, there was a span of 18 bases. The V gene's germline CDR1 is SGDLS and CDR2 YYNGEE. The CDR3 length is 15 residues. The CDR3 nucleotides are TGTGCCAGCAGCCCTCCCGGGGCCCTCGGGTACGAGCAGTACTTC. Protein product: CASSPPGALGYEQYF. Full variable domain (remainder filled in from reference TRBV9 and TRBJ2-7): DSGVTQTPKHLITATGQRVTLRCSPRSGDLSVYWYQQSLDQGLQFLIQYYNGEERAKGNILERFSAQQFPDLHSELNLSSLELGDSALYFCASSPPGALGYEQYFGPGTRLTVT.

This clonotype showed up just a few times. The V gene is TRBV6-5, the J gene TRBJ2-4; 7 positions agree with TRBD1. The CDR3 consists of 15 residues. CDR1 and CDR2 from the germline V gene are MNHEY and SVGAGI. V lost 5 bases to trimming and J lost 1 base; unmatched junction nucleotides: 5. The CDR3 DNA follows: TGTGCCAGCAGTCCCCCAGGGGGTGCCAAAAACATTCAGTACTTC. Residues: CASSPPGGAKNIQYF.

The chain recombines TRBV12-5 with TRBJ2-1; possibly TRBD1 for D (6 bases). Germline-derived CDR1 and CDR2 are LGHNT and FRNRAP. Trimming left V 1 base short and J 6 bases short, with 13 bases between. The CDR3 loop spans 15 amino acids. The CDR3 DNA reads as TGTGCTAGTGGTTTGGCAGGGGCCGGTATCAATGAGCAGTTCTTC. Encoded protein: CASGLAGAGINEQFF.

The chain combines TRBV7-2 with TRBJ2-7; 9 bases agree with TRBD2. The CDR3 is 15 amino acids. V shed 5 bases and J 2 bases; nucleotides not matched to a gene: 7. The germline V gene has CDR1 SGHTA and CDR2 FQGNSA. CDR3 sequence (DNA): TGTGCCAGCAGCCCCGCGGGAGGGCCACCCTACGAGCAGTACTTC. Its translation is CASSPAGGPPYEQYF.

The V call is TRBV6-1, the J call TRBJ1-1; D may be TRBD1 (5 bases). Germline lookup yields CDR1 MNHNS and CDR2 SASEGT. V shed 3 bases and J shed 0 bases, with 8 bases lying between them. The CDR3 has 14 amino acids. The CDR3 loop is CASSEGGMNTEAFF. CDR3 DNA sequence: TGTGCCAGCAGTGAGGGGGGAATGAACACTGAAGCTTTCTTT.

V gene TRBV3-1 combines with J gene TRBJ2-6, with TRBD1 matching over 7 bases. The germline CDR1 and CDR2 sequences are LGHDT and YNNKEL (reference sequence). The CDR3 extends over 15 amino acids. V trimming: 5 bases; J trimming: 2 bases; junction bases outside the gene matches: 3. DNA of the CDR3: TGTGCCAGCAGCTACAGGGGTCCTGGGGCCAACGTCCTGACTTTC. Translation gives CASSYRGPGANVLTF. Full variable domain (remainder filled in from reference TRBV3-1 and TRBJ2-6): DTAVSQTPKYLVTQMGNDKSIKCEQNLGHDTMYWYKQDSKKFLKIMFSYNNKELIINETVPNRFSPKSPDKAHLNLHINSLELGDSAVYFCASSYRGPGANVLTFGAGSRLTVL.

Here the CDR3 reads CSVPGLAGGWNEQFF. The CDR3 DNA reads TGCAGCGTACCAGGACTAGCGGGAGGTTGGAATGAGCAGTTCTTC. The V call is TRBV29-1, the J call TRBJ2-1; 14 bases match TRBD2. Per the germline V gene, CDR1 is SQVTM and CDR2 is ANQGSEA. V lost 6 bases to trimming and J lost 7 bases; unmatched junction nucleotides: 8. CDR3 size: 15 residues.

Only a few counts were recorded for this clonotype. The chain couples TRBV5-4 to TRBJ2-1; tentatively, D is TRBD2 (6 bases). V lost 1 base, J lost 7 bases, and 12 bases lay in between. CDR1 and CDR2 (germline): SGHNT, YYREEE (reference sequence). The CDR3 contains 14 residues. The CDR3 sequence: CASSLWEVLNEQFF. The CDR3 DNA follows: TGTGCCAGCAGCTTGTGGGAGGTTTTGAATGAGCAGTTCTTC.

The chain employs TRBV12-3 or TRBV12-4 and TRBJ2-5; possibly TRBD1 for D (6 bases). Trimming left V 5 bases short and J 2 bases short, with 9 bases between. This CDR3 has 13 amino acids. Here the CDR3 reads CASSPQGQETQYF. CDR3 coding DNA: TGTGCCAGCAGTCCGCAGGGGCAAGAGACCCAGTACTTC.

This clonotype has a handful of counts. The chain joins TRBV7-2 to TRBJ1-1; D is undetermined. The CDR3 covers 12 residues. V dropped 3 bases and J dropped 5 bases, with 7 bases sitting between them. The germline V gene has CDR1 SGHTA and CDR2 FQGNSA. This CDR3 reads CASSLSGTEAFF. The CDR3 coding sequence is TGTGCCAGCAGCTTGTCGGGTACTGAAGCTTTCTTT.

This clonotype turned up a few times. The CDR3 DNA sequence: TGTGCCAGCTCACCACCCGGACGGCCCTACGAGCAGTACTTC. It specifies CASSPPGRPYEQYF. The rearrangement joins TRBV18 to TRBJ2-7; D is ambiguous. CDR1 and CDR2 from the germline V gene are KGHSH and LQKENI. CDR3 size: 14 residues. Deletions cut 0 bases from V and 2 bases from J, with 8 bases between.